These T cell receptor beta chains were read from a single sample in a study of spatial heterogeneity in lung cancer. Each CDR3 protein is one row after TCRdb ran MiXCR on the 5' RACE reads. The data show some 7,000 distinct CDR3 sequences, under 25% seen once. The sample consisted of PBMCs, taken at surgery. The receptors derive from a female donor with early-stage non-small cell lung cancer. Both conserved end residues are part of each CDR3. A D gene is named only where the DNA matches it firmly. Only part of the rows carry a size: once, few, many, or a class if the clone is expanded.

D gene: TRBD1; J gene: TRBJ2-3; V gene: TRBV6-2/TRBV6-3; clone size: -; CDR3 DNA: TGTGCCAGCAGCCTCCCTGAGGGGGCAACAGATACGCAGTATTTT; CDR3 protein: CASSLPEGATDTQYF
D gene: -; J gene: TRBJ1-4; V gene: TRBV4-3; clone size: many; CDR3 DNA: TGCGCCAGCAGCCAACTTCAGGGTTTACCTAATGAAAAACTGTTTTTT; CDR3 protein: CASSQLQGLPNEKLFF
D gene: -; J gene: TRBJ2-3; V gene: TRBV5-1; clone size: medium-sized; CDR3 DNA: TGCGCCAGCAGTTCCTCTCCTACAGATACGCAGTATTTT; CDR3 protein: CASSSSPTDTQYF
D gene: TRBD1; J gene: TRBJ1-2; V gene: TRBV12-3/TRBV12-4; clone size: medium-sized; CDR3 DNA: TGTGCCAGCAGTTCGTCTGGACAGGGGATGTTTGGCTACACCTTC; CDR3 protein: CASSSSGQGMFGYTF
D gene: -; J gene: TRBJ2-1; V gene: TRBV19; clone size: -; CDR3 DNA: TGTGCCAGTAGGGTTAGCGTCTCCAGCTCCTACAATGAGCAGTTCTTC; CDR3 protein: CASRVSVSSSYNEQFF
D gene: -; J gene: TRBJ1-5; V gene: TRBV7-8; clone size: medium-sized; CDR3 DNA: TGTGCCAGCAGCTTAGCAGGGAGCAATCAGCCCCAGCATTTT; CDR3 protein: CASSLAGSNQPQHF
D gene: -; J gene: TRBJ1-1; V gene: TRBV24-1; clone size: medium-sized; CDR3 DNA: TGTGCCATTCCCTACAGGGACACTGAAGCTTTCTTT; CDR3 protein: CAIPYRDTEAFF
D gene: TRBD1; J gene: TRBJ1-1; V gene: TRBV5-1; clone size: medium-sized; CDR3 DNA: TGCGCCAGCAGCTTGATGGCGACAGGGACCGAAGCAGGAGCTTTCTTT; CDR3 protein: CASSLMATGTEAGAFF
D gene: -; J gene: TRBJ2-7; V gene: TRBV20-1; clone size: -; CDR3 DNA: TGCAGTGCCGACACGGGACTCCACGAGCAGTACTTC; CDR3 protein: CSADTGLHEQYF
D gene: TRBD2; J gene: TRBJ2-5; V gene: TRBV3-1; clone size: many; CDR3 DNA: TGTGCCAGCAGCCAAGATATCCCGACTAGCGGGGGGCGGGAGACCCAGTACTTC; CDR3 protein: CASSQDIPTSGGRETQYF
D gene: -; J gene: TRBJ2-3; V gene: TRBV3-1; clone size: few; CDR3 DNA: TGTGCCAGCAGCCCAGACTGGAACGCTCTAGATACGCAGTATTTT; CDR3 protein: CASSPDWNALDTQYF
D gene: -; J gene: TRBJ2-7; V gene: TRBV10-3; clone size: few; CDR3 DNA: TGTGCCATCAGTGAGTCATGGCAATCGGTGGACGAGCAGTACTTC; CDR3 protein: CAISESWQSVDEQYF
D gene: -; J gene: TRBJ1-4; V gene: TRBV29-1; clone size: -; CDR3 DNA: TGCAGCGTCGGCCTGGGAACTAATGAAAAACTGTTTTTT; CDR3 protein: CSVGLGTNEKLFF
D gene: -; J gene: TRBJ1-6; V gene: TRBV28; clone size: -; CDR3 DNA: TGTGCCAGCAGTCCTTGGACGGATTATAATTCACCCCTCCACTTT; CDR3 protein: CASSPWTDYNSPLHF
D gene: -; J gene: TRBJ2-5; V gene: TRBV6-5; clone size: many; CDR3 DNA: TGTGCCAGCAGTTACTCGCCTTGGGGATCTCAAGAGACCCAGTACTTC; CDR3 protein: CASSYSPWGSQETQYF
D gene: -; J gene: TRBJ2-5; V gene: TRBV3-1; clone size: many; CDR3 DNA: TGTGCCAGCAGCCAACTTACTCTCCGGGAGACCCAGTACTTC; CDR3 protein: CASSQLTLRETQYF
D gene: TRBD2; J gene: TRBJ2-7; V gene: TRBV29-1; clone size: many; CDR3 DNA: TGCAGCGTTGAAGAGACTTCGACTAGCGCCGACTCCTACGAGCAGTACTTC; CDR3 protein: CSVEETSTSADSYEQYF
D gene: TRBD1; J gene: TRBJ1-6; V gene: TRBV4-1; clone size: medium-sized; CDR3 DNA: TGCGCCAGCAGCCAAGATCACAGGGGATCACCCCTCCACTTT; CDR3 protein: CASSQDHRGSPLHF
D gene: -; J gene: TRBJ2-1; V gene: TRBV7-3; clone size: -; CDR3 DNA: TGTGCCAGCAGCTTAAATGATAGGAGGGGAGGCTACAATGAGCAGTTCTTC; CDR3 protein: CASSLNDRRGGYNEQFF
D gene: -; J gene: TRBJ2-5; V gene: TRBV29-1; clone size: many; CDR3 DNA: TGCAGCGCCTTGGACAGTTTCAAAGAGACCCAGTACTTC; CDR3 protein: CSALDSFKETQYF
D gene: -; J gene: TRBJ2-4; V gene: TRBV6-1; clone size: -; CDR3 DNA: TGTGCCAGCAGTGAAAACGTGAGGCAAGTAGGGAACATTCAGTACTTC; CDR3 protein: CASSENVRQVGNIQYF
D gene: -; J gene: TRBJ2-5; V gene: TRBV6-1; clone size: -; CDR3 DNA: TGTGCCAGCAGTGAACGGAGGGAGAAGACCCAGTACTTC; CDR3 protein: CASSERREKTQYF
D gene: TRBD1; J gene: TRBJ1-2; V gene: TRBV11-2; clone size: -; CDR3 DNA: TGTGCCAGCAGAGGACAGGGGACTGGCTACACCTTC; CDR3 protein: CASRGQGTGYTF
D gene: TRBD2; J gene: TRBJ2-5; V gene: TRBV7-2; clone size: many; CDR3 DNA: TGTGCCAGCAGCTTATCTGGCGGGGGGGCGGTGACCCAGTACTTC; CDR3 protein: CASSLSGGGAVTQYF
D gene: -; J gene: TRBJ2-1; V gene: TRBV5-1; clone size: -; CDR3 DNA: TGCGCCAGCAAGATGGACATTTCGAGCTCCTACAATGAGCAGTTCTTC; CDR3 protein: CASKMDISSSYNEQFF
D gene: -; J gene: TRBJ2-3; V gene: TRBV19; clone size: few; CDR3 DNA: TGTGCCAGTAATATCCCGGACGAGGTGGGAGGTCGGAGCACAGATACGCAGTATTTT; CDR3 protein: CASNIPDEVGGRSTDTQYF
D gene: -; J gene: TRBJ1-2; V gene: TRBV7-2; clone size: -; CDR3 DNA: TGTGCCAGCAGCTTAGATCCGGGTTACGGCTACACCTTC; CDR3 protein: CASSLDPGYGYTF
D gene: TRBD2; J gene: TRBJ2-1; V gene: TRBV2; clone size: medium-sized; CDR3 DNA: TGTGCCAGCCAAGGGACTATCAACTACAATGAGCAGTTCTTC; CDR3 protein: CASQGTINYNEQFF
D gene: -; J gene: TRBJ2-7; V gene: TRBV7-2; clone size: few; CDR3 DNA: TGTGCCAGCAGCTTAGCCCGGGACAACTACGAGCAGTACTTC; CDR3 protein: CASSLARDNYEQYF
D gene: TRBD1; J gene: TRBJ2-7; V gene: TRBV20-1; clone size: few; CDR3 DNA: TGCAGTGCAGCCCCCGACAGGGGATGGGGCGAGCAGTACTTC; CDR3 protein: CSAAPDRGWGEQYF
D gene: TRBD1; J gene: TRBJ1-3; V gene: TRBV7-9; clone size: medium-sized; CDR3 DNA: TGTGCCAGCAGCTTTCGGACAGGGCGTGGAAACACCATATATTTT; CDR3 protein: CASSFRTGRGNTIYF
D gene: -; J gene: TRBJ2-6; V gene: TRBV20-1; clone size: medium-sized; CDR3 DNA: TGCAGTGCTAGGAGGACGGGAAAACGATCTGGGGCCAACGTCCTGACTTTC; CDR3 protein: CSARRTGKRSGANVLTF
D gene: -; J gene: TRBJ2-3; V gene: TRBV29-1; clone size: many; CDR3 DNA: TGCAGCGTTGATGCCGGCGGGGGGACAGATACGCAGTTTTTT; CDR3 protein: CSVDAGGGTDTQFF
D gene: -; J gene: TRBJ2-2; V gene: TRBV9; clone size: medium-sized; CDR3 DNA: TGTGCCAGCAGCGCGACGGACAGAGGGTCTGGGGAGCTGTTTTTT; CDR3 protein: CASSATDRGSGELFF
D gene: -; J gene: TRBJ1-2; V gene: TRBV28; clone size: medium-sized; CDR3 DNA: TGTGCCAGCAGTTTTTCCGATGGCTACACCTTC; CDR3 protein: CASSFSDGYTF
D gene: -; J gene: TRBJ2-7; V gene: TRBV11-1; clone size: -; CDR3 DNA: TGTGCCAGCAGCCAGTACGCCGGGGAGCAGTACTTC; CDR3 protein: CASSQYAGEQYF
D gene: -; J gene: TRBJ1-1; V gene: TRBV5-1; clone size: few; CDR3 DNA: TGCGCCAGCAGGTTGGACGTGAACACTGAAGCTTTCTTT; CDR3 protein: CASRLDVNTEAFF
D gene: TRBD2; J gene: TRBJ2-5; V gene: TRBV29-1; clone size: many; CDR3 DNA: TGCAGCGTTGCCGGGACTAGCACCATACAAGAGACCCAGTACTTC; CDR3 protein: CSVAGTSTIQETQYF
D gene: -; J gene: TRBJ1-6; V gene: TRBV5-1; clone size: medium-sized; CDR3 DNA: TGCGCCAGCAGCGCGGACCCCCCTGGGAATTCACCCCTCCACTTT; CDR3 protein: CASSADPPGNSPLHF
D gene: -; J gene: TRBJ2-1; V gene: TRBV6-5; clone size: few; CDR3 DNA: TGTGCGACGAGCAGTCCTAACTATGAGCAGTTCTTC; CDR3 protein: CATSSPNYEQFF
D gene: -; J gene: TRBJ2-5; V gene: TRBV5-4; clone size: medium-sized; CDR3 DNA: TGTGCCAGCAGGGCGGAAGAGACCCAGTACTTC; CDR3 protein: CASRAEETQYF
D gene: -; J gene: TRBJ2-5; V gene: TRBV6-6; clone size: few; CDR3 DNA: TGTGCCAGCAGTTACGGACAAGAGACCCAGTACTTC; CDR3 protein: CASSYGQETQYF
D gene: -; J gene: TRBJ2-7; V gene: TRBV5-1; clone size: -; CDR3 DNA: TGCGCCAGCAGCTGGGGACGGGGTAACCCCCTGGAGCAGTACTTC; CDR3 protein: CASSWGRGNPLEQYF
D gene: -; J gene: TRBJ2-3; V gene: TRBV29-1; clone size: medium-sized; CDR3 DNA: TGCAGCGTTGAAGAACCGCGTTATACGCAGTATTTT; CDR3 protein: CSVEEPRYTQYF
D gene: TRBD2; J gene: TRBJ2-2; V gene: TRBV12-3/TRBV12-4; clone size: many; CDR3 DNA: TGTGCCAGCGGGGGGAGCGGGATCGGGGAGCTGTTTTTT; CDR3 protein: CASGGSGIGELFF
D gene: -; J gene: TRBJ2-3; V gene: TRBV20-1; clone size: few; CDR3 DNA: TGCAGTGCTAGTGAAAGCACAGATACGCAGTATTTT; CDR3 protein: CSASESTDTQYF
D gene: -; J gene: TRBJ2-5; V gene: TRBV5-1; clone size: medium-sized; CDR3 DNA: TGCGCCAGCAGCTTGCAGACTAGGGAGGAGACCCAGTACTTC; CDR3 protein: CASSLQTREETQYF
D gene: -; J gene: TRBJ1-2; V gene: TRBV6-5; clone size: few; CDR3 DNA: TGTGCCAGCACTCCCGACAACTATGGCTACACCTTC; CDR3 protein: CASTPDNYGYTF
D gene: -; J gene: TRBJ2-1; V gene: TRBV9; clone size: many; CDR3 DNA: TGTGCCAGCAGCGTAGGAGGGACTGTCCATGAGCAGTTCTTC; CDR3 protein: CASSVGGTVHEQFF